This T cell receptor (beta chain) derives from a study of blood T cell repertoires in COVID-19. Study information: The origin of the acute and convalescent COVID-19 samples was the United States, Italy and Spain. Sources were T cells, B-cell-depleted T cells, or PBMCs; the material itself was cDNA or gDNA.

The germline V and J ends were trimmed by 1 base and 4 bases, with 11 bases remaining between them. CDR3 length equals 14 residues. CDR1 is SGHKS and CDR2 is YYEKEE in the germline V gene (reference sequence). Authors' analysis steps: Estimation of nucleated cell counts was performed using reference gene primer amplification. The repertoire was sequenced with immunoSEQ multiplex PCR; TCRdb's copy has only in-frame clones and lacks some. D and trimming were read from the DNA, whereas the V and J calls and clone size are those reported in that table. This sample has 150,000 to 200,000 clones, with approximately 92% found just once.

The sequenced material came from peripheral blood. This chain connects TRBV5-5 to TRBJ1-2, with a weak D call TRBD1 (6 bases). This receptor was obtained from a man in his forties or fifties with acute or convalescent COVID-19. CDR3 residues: CASSLTQGSYGYTF. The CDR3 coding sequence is TGTGCCAGCAGCTTGACGCAGGGGAGCTATGGCTACACCTTC. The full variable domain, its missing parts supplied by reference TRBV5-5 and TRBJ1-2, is DAGVTQSPTHLIKTRGQQVTLRCSPISGHKSVSWYQQVLGQGPQFIFQYYEKEERGRGNFPDRFSARQFPNYSSELNVNALLLGDSALYLCASSLTQGSYGYTFGSGTRLTVV.